This TCR beta chain was observed in a study of patients and donors after allogeneic stem cell transplantation. Via MiXCR, TCRdb re-called the RT-PCR reads, giving one row per CDR3 protein. This sample has over 400,000 distinct CDR3 sequences, with roughly 17% found just once. Looked up from germline, CDR1 is MNHEY and CDR2 is SVGEGT. Trimming took off 6 bases at V and 4 bases at J, with 13 bases between the two ends. The CDR3 spans 14 residues. The origin of this receptor is a human donor who was either an allogeneic HSCT recipient or a stem cell or donor lymphocyte infusion donor (not recorded which). It is not recorded whose cells these are; they may come from a transplant donor. Sequencing was done on a sample of blood, either unsorted or a sorted T cell fraction (not recorded which). The chain links TRBV6-2 or TRBV6-3 to TRBJ2-1; D may match TRBD1 or TRBD2 (5 bases each). The CDR3 DNA reads TGTGCCAGCAGCGAGGGCCAGGGTTACAATGAGCAGTTCTTC. Residues: CASSEGQGYNEQFF.